This T cell receptor (beta chain) was obtained from a study of radiotherapy plus CTLA-4 blockade in lung cancer. Findings and caveats of the study: The study found tumor-derived TCR clones expanded in blood after radiotherapy plus ipilimumab.

Chemo-refractory metastatic non-small-cell lung cancer patients underwent focal radiation alongside CTLA-4 blockade with ipilimumab. Generated by immunoSEQ multiplex PCR, the TCRdb table keeps only in-frame clones and is missing some. The data contain tens of thousands of clones, around 83% of them singletons. A remark on this clone: What it binds is unknown.

Germline CDR1 reads SGHNT; CDR2 reads YYREEE (reference sequence). Trimming removed 4 bases from V and 4 bases from J, with 18 bases in between. The CDR3 runs 15 residues. The TCR sequence derives from a human donor with non-small cell lung cancer who had stable disease on radiotherapy plus ipilimumab. The chain combines TRBV5-4 with TRBJ2-7; TRBD2 might be the D (5 bases). Sequencing used peripheral blood, obtained from a patient treated with radiotherapy plus ipilimumab. CDR3 protein: CASSIGGSQIYEQYF. DNA of the CDR3: TGTGCCAGCAGCATAGGAGGTAGCCAAATTTACGAGCAGTACTTC.